This T cell receptor beta chain was recovered during a study of CD8+CD57+ T cells in acquired aplastic anemia. Investigators profiled TCR beta VDJ and CDR3 from genomic DNA template. Each CDR3 protein is one row after TCRdb ran MiXCR on the reads. The repertoire holds 90,000 to 150,000 distinct CDR3 sequences, with approximately 61% as singletons. Selection for sequencing was limited to patients who had shown CD8+CD57+ cell expansion by flow cytometry. This clonotype appeared a few times. The sequencing input was sorted CD4+, CD8+, or CD8+CD57+ T cells (not recorded which) from PBMCs. The receptor comes from a human donor with aplastic anemia.

The CDR3 region is CATEDSFSYEQYF. CDR3 DNA sequence: TGTGCCACCGAGGACAGTTTTTCCTACGAGCAGTACTTC. The rearrangement uses TRBV24-1 and TRBJ2-7, with D possibly TRBD1 on 6 matching bases. From germline, CDR1 is KGHDR and CDR2 SFDVKD. Trimming took off 9 bases at V and 1 base at J, with 12 bases between the two ends. CDR3 length: 13 residues.